This T cell receptor (beta chain) was recorded in a study of shared clonotypes between healthy human individuals. Findings of the study overall: The expectation was that sequencing depth would affect clonotype sharing among donors. Since donors were few, the genetic and exposure-history diversity represented was limited.

The V gene's germline CDR1 is LNHDA and CDR2 SQIVND (reference sequence). The CDR3 runs 15 residues. The germline V and J ends were trimmed by 1 base and 1 base, with 11 bases remaining between them. On this clone itself: Its antigen is still unknown.

Source study methods: Owing to the provision of junction-only sequences devoid of quality scores by immunoSEQ, filtering differed. Some clones are missing from TCRdb's copy, which holds only in-frame ones; the method was immunoSEQ multiplex PCR. The DNA was the basis for D and trimming; V, J and clone size are from that table. The sample contains about 1.5 million clones, around 97% of which appear only once. This chain joins TRBV19 and TRBJ2-7; D gene uncertain. Sequenced sample: naive CD4+ T cells sorted from blood. This sample's subset: CD45RA+ positively selected. The clonotype comes from a man aged 25 to 40 in good health. CDR3 in amino acids: CASSIGAPLSYEQYF. As DNA, the CDR3 is TGTGCCAGTAGTATAGGGGCGCCCCTTTCCTACGAGCAGTACTTC. Full variable domain (rest looked up from reference TRBV19 and TRBJ2-7): DGGITQSPKYLFRKEGQNVTLSCEQNLNHDAMYWYRQDPGQGLRLIYYSQIVNDFQKGDIAEGYSVSREKKESFPLTVTSAQKNPTAFYLCASSIGAPLSYEQYFGPGTRLTVT.